Listed below are T cell receptor beta chains from one sample, sequenced in a study of shared clonotypes between healthy human individuals. Using immunoSEQ multiplex PCR, the repertoire was profiled, and TCRdb retains in-frame clones only, with some absent. Here the sample spans some 2 million clones, 90% to 95% being singletons. The sequencing input was naive CD4+ T cells sorted from blood. These receptors all stem from a man between 18 and 29 years old in good health. Both conserved end residues are part of each CDR3. The D gene is left open where the match is weak. Only part of the rows carry a size: once, few, many, or a class if the clone is expanded.

d_gene,abundance,j_gene,v_gene,CDR3nt,CDR3aa
.,.,TRBJ1-4,TRBV29-1,TGCAGCGTTTCAACATTCGCCTCAACTAATGAAAAACTGTTTTTT,CSVSTFASTNEKLFF
TRBD2,.,TRBJ2-3,TRBV10-1,TGCGCCAGCAGTGACTCTCGGACTAGCGGGGGGGCAACAGATACGCAGTATTTT,CASSDSRTSGGATDTQYF
.,.,TRBJ2-1,TRBV7-2,TGTGCCAGCAGCTCCCACCATCCACTACGACGGTGGAGCAATGAGCAGTTCTTC,CASSSHHPLRRWSNEQFF
.,.,TRBJ1-2,TRBV15,TGTGCCACCAGCAGAGGTGGAATCAACTATGGCTACACCTTC,CATSRGGINYGYTF
.,once,TRBJ1-1,TRBV5-4,TGTGCCAGCAGCGCCGGATGGAACACTGAAGCTTTCTTT,CASSAGWNTEAFF
.,.,TRBJ1-2,TRBV2,TGTGCCAGCAGTGAACTCCGGAGAGATGGCTACACCTTC,CASSELRRDGYTF
.,.,TRBJ2-7,TRBV14,TGTGCCAGCAGCCGGTTCAATTACGAGCAGTACTTC,CASSRFNYEQYF
.,.,TRBJ2-2,TRBV11-2,TGTGCCAGCAGCTTAGAGACTGGGGCCCTCGCCGGGGAGCTGTTTTTT,CASSLETGALAGELFF
TRBD2,.,TRBJ2-3,TRBV5-4,TGTGCCAGCAGCTCTCCGAACGCGGGGGCTAGCGGGAGGGCCTCTACGCAGTATTTT,CASSSPNAGASGRASTQYF
.,.,TRBJ1-1,TRBV6-6,TGTGCCAGCAGAGGACTGAACACTGAAGCTTTCTTT,CASRGLNTEAFF
.,.,TRBJ2-7,TRBV10-3,TGTGCCATCAGTGGTGCTTCGACCTACGAGCAGTACTTC,CAISGASTYEQYF
TRBD1,once,TRBJ2-7,TRBV18,TGTGCCAGCTCACGGACAGGCTCCTACGAGCAGTACTTC,CASSRTGSYEQYF
.,.,TRBJ1-1,TRBV6-5,TGTGCCAGCAGTCGGTGGAGGACTGAAGCTTTCTTT,CASSRWRTEAFF
.,.,TRBJ2-5,TRBV7-9,TGTGCCAGCAGCTTAGACCCGGTGGAGACCCAGTACTTC,CASSLDPVETQYF
TRBD1,.,TRBJ1-6,TRBV30,TGTGCTGCGCGCAGGGGGACTTCACCCCTCCACTTT,CAARRGTSPLHF
TRBD1,once,TRBJ2-7,TRBV7-6,TGTGCCAGCAGTTTGACAGGGCAGTACGAGCAGTACTTC,CASSLTGQYEQYF
TRBD1,.,TRBJ1-1,TRBV5-4,TGTGCCAGCAGCATCGACAGGGTACCAGTTATGTACACTGAAGCTTTCTTT,CASSIDRVPVMYTEAFF
.,.,TRBJ1-3,TRBV6-1,TGTGCCAGCAGTGAAAGGGGACCCGGGGTGGGAATCGGAAACACCATATATTTT,CASSERGPGVGIGNTIYF
TRBD1,.,TRBJ1-2,TRBV6-1,TGTGCCAGCAGATTTCCCGGGACAGGGAGCGGCTACACCTTC,CASRFPGTGSGYTF
TRBD1,once,TRBJ1-3,TRBV30,TGTGCCTGGGGGGGACAGGCGGGAGGAAACACCATATATTTT,CAWGGQAGGNTIYF
.,.,TRBJ2-7,TRBV6-1,TGTGCCAGCAGTGAAATGGGACACGGATACTACGAGCAGTACTTC,CASSEMGHGYYEQYF
.,.,TRBJ2-7,TRBV5-1,TGCGCCAGCAGCAGTAAGGGAAGTGTCAACTACGAGCAGTACTTC,CASSSKGSVNYEQYF
.,.,TRBJ1-3,TRBV30,TGTGCCGGACGGGGAGGGGCGGGAAACACCATATATTTT,CAGRGGAGNTIYF
TRBD1,.,TRBJ2-1,TRBV5-1,TGCGCCAGCAGCTCGCCGGGACAGGGAATTAATGAGCAGTTCTTC,CASSSPGQGINEQFF
.,.,TRBJ1-6,TRBV19,TGTGCCAGTAGTAGAGACCCCGCCGGCTATAATTCACCCCTCCACTTT,CASSRDPAGYNSPLHF
.,.,TRBJ1-1,TRBV7-9,TGTGCCAGCAGCTTTGGGGACACTGAAGCTTTCTTT,CASSFGDTEAFF
.,.,TRBJ1-1,TRBV14,TGTGCCAGCAGCCAATCAGCACGGGCTTTCTTT,CASSQSARAFF
.,.,TRBJ1-2,TRBV30,TGTGCCTGGGAGGAGCGGGGCAGCTATGGCTACACCTTC,CAWEERGSYGYTF
.,.,TRBJ2-2,TRBV6-6,TGTGCCAGCAGTTATCTCTCCGGGGAGCTGTTTTTT,CASSYLSGELFF
TRBD2,.,TRBJ2-7,TRBV14,TGTGCCAGCAGCCGCATTAGCGGGGGGATGGGTGTGCAGTACTTC,CASSRISGGMGVQYF
.,few,TRBJ2-2,TRBV5-4,TGTGCCAGCAGCTCCGAAGCCGGGAACACCGGGGAGCTGTTTTTT,CASSSEAGNTGELFF
.,once,TRBJ2-5,TRBV2,TGTGCCAGCAGCGAGGGGCGGACCCAGTACTTC,CASSEGRTQYF
TRBD2,.,TRBJ2-7,TRBV11-2,TGTGCCAGCAGCTTGGGACTAGCGGGGTTAAAAAGCTCCTACGAGCAGTACTTC,CASSLGLAGLKSSYEQYF
.,.,TRBJ1-4,TRBV2,TGTGCCAGCAGTGGACAGTATAATGAAAAACTGTTTTTT,CASSGQYNEKLFF
.,.,TRBJ2-3,TRBV10-1,TGCGCCAGCAGTGAGCGCGCACAGGGAACAGATACGCAGTATTTT,CASSERAQGTDTQYF
TRBD1,.,TRBJ1-2,TRBV19,TGTGCCAGTAGTATTAGTCCCCAGGGGGGATTCTATGGCTACACCTTC,CASSISPQGGFYGYTF
.,.,TRBJ2-1,TRBV11-2,TGTGCCAGCAGCTTAAGGGGGTACTACAATGAGCAGTTCTTC,CASSLRGYYNEQFF
TRBD2,once,TRBJ2-1,TRBV6-4,TGTGCCAGCAGTAGTAGCGGGAGTAAGTCCTACAATGAGCAGTTCTTC,CASSSSGSKSYNEQFF
.,.,TRBJ1-2,TRBV29-1,TGCAGCGCCGCGGGGCCCCCTAACTATGGCTACACCTTC,CSAAGPPNYGYTF
.,.,TRBJ2-5,TRBV9,TGTGCCAGCAGCGTAGAGGGGGACGTTCTCCAAGAGACCCAGTACTTC,CASSVEGDVLQETQYF
.,.,TRBJ2-2,TRBV11-2,TGTGCCAGCAGGGCCATCAGGGACACCGGGGAGCTGTTTTTT,CASRAIRDTGELFF
.,.,TRBJ2-2,TRBV18,TGTGCCAGCTCACCACGCAGGTCCGGGGAGCTGTTTTTT,CASSPRRSGELFF
.,.,TRBJ2-7,TRBV5-1,TGCGCCAGCAGCCCGAGTCGGGCAGGGGACGAGCAGTACTTC,CASSPSRAGDEQYF
.,.,TRBJ1-2,TRBV6-5,TGTGCCAGCAGCCTATATCCTAACCTCTATGGCTACACCTTC,CASSLYPNLYGYTF
.,.,TRBJ1-6,TRBV30,TGTGCCTGGAGTGTACTAGTTTCCTATAATTCACCCCTCCACTTT,CAWSVLVSYNSPLHF
TRBD1,.,TRBJ1-3,TRBV18,TGTGCCAGCTCACTGCGGACAGGGAGCTCTGGAAACACCATATATTTT,CASSLRTGSSGNTIYF
.,.,TRBJ2-7,TRBV5-1,TGCGCCAGCCGGTTCGACGGAACTCCTTGGTACGAGCAGTACTTC,CASRFDGTPWYEQYF
.,once,TRBJ2-1,TRBV7-2,TGTGCCAGCAGCTTAGGGATCGGGTCGGGTGAGCAGTTCTTC,CASSLGIGSGEQFF
.,.,TRBJ2-1,TRBV7-2,TGTGCCAGCAGCACCGAGGTGGGTGAGCAGTTCTTC,CASSTEVGEQFF
.,.,TRBJ2-7,TRBV2,TGTGCCAGCAGTCCGTTAAGAGGTAACGAGCAGTACTTC,CASSPLRGNEQYF
.,.,TRBJ1-3,TRBV2,TGTGCCAGCAGTGAAACCGGACAGGGAAACACCATATATTTT,CASSETGQGNTIYF
.,.,TRBJ1-4,TRBV5-1,TGCGCCAGCAGCCCGGACGGAAGAGATGAAAAACTGTTTTTT,CASSPDGRDEKLFF
.,.,TRBJ2-7,TRBV28,TGTGCCAGCAGTTCCCCACCGATCCCACCTAAGTACTTC,CASSSPPIPPKYF
.,.,TRBJ2-7,TRBV27,TGTGCCAGCAGTTTGGGGGACACTTCCTACGAGCAGTACTTC,CASSLGDTSYEQYF